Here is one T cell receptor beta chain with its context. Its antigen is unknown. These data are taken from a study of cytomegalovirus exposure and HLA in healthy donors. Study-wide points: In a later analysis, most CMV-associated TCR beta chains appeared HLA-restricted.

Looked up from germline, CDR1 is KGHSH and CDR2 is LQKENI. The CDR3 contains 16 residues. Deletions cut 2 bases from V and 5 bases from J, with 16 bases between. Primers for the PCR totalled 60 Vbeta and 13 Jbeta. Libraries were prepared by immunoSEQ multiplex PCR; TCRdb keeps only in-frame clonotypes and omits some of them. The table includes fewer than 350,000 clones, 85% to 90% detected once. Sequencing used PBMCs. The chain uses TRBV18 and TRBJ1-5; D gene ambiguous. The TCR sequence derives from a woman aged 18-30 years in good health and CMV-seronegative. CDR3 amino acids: CASSPRSTVLDQPQHF. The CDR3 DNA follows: TGTGCCAGCTCACCAAGAAGCACAGTATTAGATCAGCCCCAGCATTTT.